This T cell receptor beta chain was identified during a study of post-analysis software for immune sequencing data. Across the whole study: As for disease course, relapsing-remitting, secondary progressive and progressive-relapsing multiple sclerosis were all included. Study conclusions and caveats: Comparison of patients with controls showed about 5 TRBV segments more frequent in patients, TRBV5-6, TRBV5-1 and TRBV20-1 among them. Strong same-batch co-clustering of samples appeared with F measure clustering. Comparison with controls showed significantly lower normalized Chao1 diversity in multiple sclerosis patients.

This clonotype was observed many times. Its antigen is currently unknown. A read error may account for a junction end that differs from germline. This CDR3 comprises 13 residues. CDR1 is SGHVS and CDR2 is FNYEAQ in the germline V gene. Each TCR beta cDNA library carried unique molecular identifiers. Each sample of roughly 0.9 to 10 million input T cells yielded approximately 500,000 cDNA molecules, so each molecule approximated one T cell. TCRdb reprocessed the PCR reads with MiXCR, giving one entry per CDR3 protein. This table holds about 820,000 distinct CDR3 sequences, roughly 58% found once. This TCR was recovered from a girl aged 10 to 17 with multiple sclerosis. Sequenced input: blood. The chain is built from TRBV7-6 and TRBJ2-7; 7 bases align to TRBD1. As DNA, the CDR3 is TGTGCCAGCAGTTTAGGGACAGTCTACGAGCAGTACTTC. This sequence encodes CASSLGTVYEQYF.